This T cell receptor beta chain is drawn from a study of tissue T cells after allogeneic stem cell transplantation. On the study more broadly: Pathologist review favored tissue samples showing histologically apparent lymphocytes. General study results and limits: In patients and mice, blood and spleen missed much of tissue repertoire. This small cohort was clinically heterogeneous, and sampling depth was a limitation. Anatomically similar tissues had similar TCR repertoires within each patient.

Adult allogeneic hematopoietic cell transplant recipients with steroid-refractory graft-versus-host disease were prospectively enrolled for research autopsy. Profiling relied on immunoSEQ multiplex PCR, and the TCRdb table lists in-frame clones only, not all of them. The repertoire holds a few thousand clones, with over 60% as singletons. The table lists this clone with a few counts. Its specificity is unknown. The CDR3 contains 12 residues. The germline CDR1 and CDR2 sequences are MNHEY and SVGAGI. Deletions cut 6 bases from V and 7 bases from J, with 13 bases between. The origin of this receptor is a male patient older than 55 with steroid-refractory graft-versus-host disease after an allogeneic stem cell transplant. Some T cells could come from the graft donor. The rearrangement joins TRBV6-5 to TRBJ2-7, with unresolved D. Specimen: jejunal tissue, collected at autopsy. CDR3 sequence reads: CASRRNQVEQYF. In DNA form, the CDR3 reads TGTGCCAGCAGACGCAACCAAGTGGAGCAGTACTTC.